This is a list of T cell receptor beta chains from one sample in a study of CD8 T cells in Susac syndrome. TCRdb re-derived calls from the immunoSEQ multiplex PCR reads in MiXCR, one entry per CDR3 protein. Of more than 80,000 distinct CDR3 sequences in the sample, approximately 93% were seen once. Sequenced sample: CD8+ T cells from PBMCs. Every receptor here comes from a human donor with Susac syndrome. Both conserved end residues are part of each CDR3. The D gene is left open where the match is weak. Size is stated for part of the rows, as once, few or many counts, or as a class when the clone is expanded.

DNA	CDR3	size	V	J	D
TGTGCCAGCAGCCAAGATCGACGGCGGGTTCCCGGTGATGGAAACACCATATATTTT	CASSQDRRRVPGDGNTIYF	once	TRBV14	TRBJ1-3	NA
TGCGCCAGCAGCTCCCCCGGGGACGGGGAGTTCTTC	CASSSPGDGEFF	NA	TRBV5-1	TRBJ2-1	NA
TGTGCCAGCAGCCCCGGGACCCCCTTGGAGACCCAGTACTTC	CASSPGTPLETQYF	NA	TRBV28	TRBJ2-5	NA
TGCAGCGTCGACAGGGGGGAGGGCGGAAACACCATATATTTT	CSVDRGEGGNTIYF	NA	TRBV29-1	TRBJ1-3	TRBD1
TGTGCCAGCAGTTTAGCGGGGGGAACAAACATTCAGTACTTC	CASSLAGGTNIQYF	NA	TRBV27	TRBJ2-4	TRBD2
TGTGCCAGCAGCTTAGTCAGGGCTTTCACAGATACGCAGTATTTT	CASSLVRAFTDTQYF	few	TRBV7-9	TRBJ2-3	NA
TGCAGTGCTAGAGATGAGTTGTACACTGAAGCTTTCTTT	CSARDELYTEAFF	NA	TRBV20-1	TRBJ1-1	NA
TGTGCCAGCAGTGAAGACGGGGTTAGCACAGATACGCAGTATTTT	CASSEDGVSTDTQYF	NA	TRBV6-1	TRBJ2-3	NA
TGTGCCAGCAGCCGAGCGACAGGGGGCGAGGAAAAACTGTTTTTT	CASSRATGGEEKLFF	NA	TRBV7-9	TRBJ1-4	TRBD1
TGTGCCAGCAGCCTGGTACGTCAGCCCCAGCATTTT	CASSLVRQPQHF	NA	TRBV12-3/TRBV12-4	TRBJ1-5	NA
TGTGCCAGCAGCCGAAGGACTGGCAGCTCCTACAATGAGCAGTTCTTC	CASSRRTGSSYNEQFF	once	TRBV7-9	TRBJ2-1	NA
TGTGCCAGCAGCGTACGGGACAGGCTAGAGACTAGCACAGATACGCAGTATTTT	CASSVRDRLETSTDTQYF	NA	TRBV7-2	TRBJ2-3	TRBD1
TGTGCCAGCAGTTTTCACCGGGCCCAAGAGACCCAGTACTTC	CASSFHRAQETQYF	NA	TRBV27	TRBJ2-5	NA
TGTGCCAGCAGCGTGGGACAGGGCCTTTATGGCTACACCTTC	CASSVGQGLYGYTF	few	TRBV9	TRBJ1-2	TRBD1
TGTGCCAGCAGTTTATCGAGAGGGGTACCTGAAGCTTTCTTT	CASSLSRGVPEAFF	once	TRBV27	TRBJ1-1	NA
TGTGCCAGCAGCCCAATAGGGGGTCCCTACAATGAGCAGTTCTTC	CASSPIGGPYNEQFF	NA	TRBV9	TRBJ2-1	NA
TGTGCCAGCTACTCATCCTCAGGGACCCACTATGGCTACACCTTC	CASYSSSGTHYGYTF	NA	TRBV27	TRBJ1-2	NA
TGTGCCAGCAGCAACACCGACTCCAACACGGACTTC	CASSNTDSNTDF	NA	TRBV7-9	TRBJ2-5	NA
TGCGCCAGCAGTATCGCAGGGGCAGGGTCACCCCTCCACTTT	CASSIAGAGSPLHF	NA	TRBV10-2	TRBJ1-6	NA
TGTGCCAGCAGCGCAACAGCCCTTGAGCAGGAGACCCAGTACTTC	CASSATALEQETQYF	NA	TRBV7-2	TRBJ2-5	NA
TGCAGCGTTGAACAGGTAGAAGCTGGAAACACCATATATTTT	CSVEQVEAGNTIYF	NA	TRBV29-1	TRBJ1-3	NA
TGTGCCAGCAGTCGAGGGGTAAGCTCCTACAATGAGCAGTTCTTC	CASSRGVSSYNEQFF	few	TRBV12-3/TRBV12-4	TRBJ2-1	NA
TGTGCCAGCCCTCCGGGGGCTTTCTTT	CASPPGAFF	NA	TRBV2	TRBJ1-1	NA
TGTGCCAGCAGTGGGGAAGGAATGAACACTGAAGCTTTCTTT	CASSGEGMNTEAFF	few	TRBV12-3/TRBV12-4	TRBJ1-1	NA
TGCAGCGTTGCTCACCCGGGCAGCGTCCATGGCTACACCTTC	CSVAHPGSVHGYTF	NA	TRBV29-1	TRBJ1-2	NA
TGTGCCAGCAGCGCCGACGTCCAACTTAATTCACCCCTCCACTTT	CASSADVQLNSPLHF	NA	TRBV9	TRBJ1-6	NA
TGTGCCAGCAGCCAAGATGCCTATCAGCCCCAGCATTTT	CASSQDAYQPQHF	NA	TRBV3-1	TRBJ1-5	NA
TGTGCCAGTAGTAGGGGCTCCTACAATGAGCAGTTCTTC	CASSRGSYNEQFF	NA	TRBV19	TRBJ2-1	NA
TGTGCCAGCAGCTTAACGGCGGGGGATGAGCAGTTCTTC	CASSLTAGDEQFF	NA	TRBV7-9	TRBJ2-1	TRBD2
TGCAGTGCTAGGGACAGTGCCGCCGGGGAGCTGTTTTTT	CSARDSAAGELFF	NA	TRBV20-1	TRBJ2-2	NA
TGTGCCAGCACTCCAGACAGGGCGAAGACCCAGTACTTC	CASTPDRAKTQYF	once	TRBV6-6	TRBJ2-5	TRBD1
TGTGCCAGCAGCCGGGACAGGCGGAACACCGGGGAGCTGTTTTTT	CASSRDRRNTGELFF	NA	TRBV6-5	TRBJ2-2	TRBD1
TGTGCCAGCAGCTTAGTCGGAGGAAGAGAGACCCAGTACTTC	CASSLVGGRETQYF	NA	TRBV7-8	TRBJ2-5	NA
TGTGCCAGCAGCTTAGAAGGGATGGGCAATCAGCCCCAGCATTTT	CASSLEGMGNQPQHF	NA	TRBV7-9	TRBJ1-5	NA
TGCAGTGCTAGCGACCCCAGGGAGTCCCTGAACACTGAAGCTTTCTTT	CSASDPRESLNTEAFF	NA	TRBV20-1	TRBJ1-1	NA
TGCGCCAGTGAGGACAGTTATAATTCACCCCTCCACTTT	CASEDSYNSPLHF	once	TRBV23-1	TRBJ1-6	NA
TGCAGTGCTAGTTTACTAGCGGGCCCCGAAGCCTACGAGCAGTACTTC	CSASLLAGPEAYEQYF	NA	TRBV20-1	TRBJ2-7	TRBD2
TGTGCCAGCAGCGCGGGACAGCGGGGGGATACGCAGTATTTT	CASSAGQRGDTQYF	NA	TRBV9	TRBJ2-3	NA
TGCAGCGTGGCCCCGTTGGACCCCTCGGGGAGGGATGAGCAGTTCTTC	CSVAPLDPSGRDEQFF	NA	TRBV29-1	TRBJ2-1	TRBD2
TGTGCCAGCAGTTTAGCGGGGGGTCCGGCAGATACGCAGTATTTT	CASSLAGGPADTQYF	NA	TRBV27	TRBJ2-3	TRBD2
TGTGCCAGCAGCCCAGGCGCTAGCTCCTACAATGAGCAGTTCTTC	CASSPGASSYNEQFF	NA	TRBV11-2	TRBJ2-1	NA
TGTGCCAGCACCGGCGCCTATGGCTACACCTTC	CASTGAYGYTF	NA	TRBV25-1	TRBJ1-2	NA
TGCGCCAGCAGCCAAGATACAGGGGGCGTTTGGAATGAGCAGTTCTTC	CASSQDTGGVWNEQFF	NA	TRBV4-1	TRBJ2-1	TRBD1
TGTGCCAGCAGCCAGGGACCGGGCGGCGAGCAGTACTTC	CASSQGPGGEQYF	NA	TRBV5-6	TRBJ2-7	NA
TGTGCCAGCAGCGGGGGGCCGGGACAGCTCATTAATGAGCAGTTCTTC	CASSGGPGQLINEQFF	once	TRBV9	TRBJ2-1	TRBD1
TGTGCCAGTAGTATTAGCGGGGGGATTAATGAGCAGTTCTTC	CASSISGGINEQFF	NA	TRBV19	TRBJ2-1	TRBD2
TGTGCCAGCAGCGTCTCGACTAGCGGGGGAACAGATACGCAGTATTTT	CASSVSTSGGTDTQYF	NA	TRBV9	TRBJ2-3	TRBD2
TGTGCCAGCAGCTCCCGGGGACTAGCGGGGGGTGAGACCCAGTACTTC	CASSSRGLAGGETQYF	once	TRBV7-2	TRBJ2-5	TRBD2
TGTGCCAGCAGCCCGACCCTAGCGGGGACTGCAGAGACCCAGTACTTC	CASSPTLAGTAETQYF	once	TRBV3-1	TRBJ2-5	TRBD2
TGTGCCATCAGTGAGTCTCCCTCCTCCTACGAGCAGTACTTC	CAISESPSSYEQYF	NA	TRBV10-3	TRBJ2-7	NA
TGTGCCAGCAGCTTATTGGGGCAGACCTACGAGCAGTACTTC	CASSLLGQTYEQYF	NA	TRBV11-1	TRBJ2-7	NA
TGCGCCAGCAGCCAAGATCGTAGGGGGAATGAGCAGTTCTTC	CASSQDRRGNEQFF	NA	TRBV4-1	TRBJ2-1	NA
TGTGCCAGCAGTTACGCTACTAGCTCCACAGATACGCAGTATTTT	CASSYATSSTDTQYF	NA	TRBV6-5	TRBJ2-3	NA
TGTGCCAGCAGCGGCACCGGGACAGGGAGCCAGCCCCAGCATTTT	CASSGTGTGSQPQHF	NA	TRBV9	TRBJ1-5	TRBD1
TGTGCCAGCAGGCCGGGGGGCCCGAACACTGAAGCTTTCTTT	CASRPGGPNTEAFF	NA	TRBV12-3/TRBV12-4	TRBJ1-1	NA